A single sample is the source of the 14 T cell receptor beta chains below, sequenced in a study of OX40 agonist ivuxolimab in advanced cancers. Here immunoSEQ multiplex PCR was the method, and the copy in TCRdb shows in-frame clones only, minus some. The table has about 73,000 clones, roughly 85% seen once. Material: CD4+ or CD8+ T cells sorted from blood, obtained in a trial of the OX40 agonist ivuxolimab. These receptors all stem from an adult with an advanced solid tumor such as melanoma, head and neck, liver or kidney cancer.

The V call is TRBV7-7, the J call TRBJ2-1, with 7 bases aligning to TRBD2. Germline trimming cut 5 bases from V and 12 bases from J; bases unmatched to any gene: 10. Germline assignment: CDR1 SSHAT and CDR2 FNYEAQ (reference sequence). CDR3 length: 13 amino acids. CDR3 DNA sequence: TGTGCCAGCAGCCGAACGCGGGACTATCGGCAGTTCTTC. The encoded protein is CASSRTRDYRQFF. The full variable domain, in which reference TRBV7-7 and TRBJ2-1 provide the parts outside the CDR3, is GAGVSQSPRYKVTKRGQDVTLRCDPISSHATLYWYQQALGQGPEFLTYFNYEAQPDKSGLPSDRFSAERPEGSISTLTIQRTEQRDSAMYRCASSRTRDYRQFFGPGTRLTVL.

This chain uses TRBV15 with TRBJ1-5; 7 bases are a match to TRBD1. This CDR3 contains 18 residues. Germline V gene sequence: CDR1 LNHNV, CDR2 YYDKDF (reference sequence). Trimming cost V 1 base and J 5 bases; bases outside gene matches: 14. The CDR3 sequence: CATSRGTGPQLRDQPQHF. CDR3 sequence (DNA): TGTGCCACCAGCAGAGGGACAGGACCGCAGCTGAGGGATCAGCCCCAGCATTTT.

This clone was detected only a few times. J is TRBJ2-2 and V is TRBV6-5; TRBD1 agrees at 7 bases. The V gene's germline CDR1 is MNHEY and CDR2 SVGAGI. The CDR3 totals 16 residues. V gave up 4 bases and J gave up 0 bases; unmatched junction bases: 5. CDR3: CASSSGQGANTGELFF. The CDR3 DNA is TGTGCCAGCAGTTCCGGGCAGGGGGCGAACACCGGGGAGCTGTTTTTT.

This clone was detected once. The genes are TRBV5-1 and TRBJ1-6, with D maybe TRBD1 (5 bases). The CDR3 length is 13 residues. Trimming removed 5 bases at V and 10 bases at J, with 13 bases between. Germline V gives CDR1 SGHRS, CDR2 YFSETQ. This CDR3 reads CASREGPDSPLHF. CDR3 bases: TGCGCCAGCAGAGAGGGGCCCGACTCACCCCTCCACTTT.

The chain joins TRBV5-6 to TRBJ1-5, with D hard to call. CDR1 and CDR2 from the germline V gene are SGHDT and YYEEEE. The CDR3 loop spans 14 amino acids. The ends were cut back, 0 bases at V and 4 bases at J, with 8 bases in the middle. The CDR3 here is CASSLGHGNQPQHF. CDR3 nucleotide sequence: TGTGCCAGCAGCTTGGGGCACGGAAATCAGCCCCAGCATTTT.

The chain couples TRBV7-2 to TRBJ1-3; maybe TRBD1 (6 bases). The CDR3 totals 16 residues. Germline assignment: CDR1 SGHTA and CDR2 FQGNSA. Trimming cost V 3 bases and J 4 bases, with 16 bases left between them. In nucleotides, the CDR3 is TGTGCCAGCAGCTTGGGGGGCGGATGGGGAGGAAACACCATATATTTT. It translates to CASSLGGGWGGNTIYF. The full variable domain, its missing parts supplied by reference TRBV7-2 and TRBJ1-3, is GAGVSQSPSNKVTEKGKDVELRCDPISGHTALYWYRQSLGQGLEFLIYFQGNSAPDKSGLPSDRFSAERTGGSVSTLTIQRTQQEDSAVYLCASSLGGGWGGNTIYFGEGSWLTVV.

The gene calls are TRBV30 and TRBJ2-7, with D unclear. Trimming took off 0 bases at V and 11 bases at J, with 11 bases between the two ends. CDR3 length: 11 amino acids. Germline V gene sequence: CDR1 GTSNPN, CDR2 SVGIG (reference sequence). The CDR3 reads CAWSVGRAEYF. In DNA form, the CDR3 reads TGTGCCTGGAGTGTAGGTAGGGCAGAGTACTTC.

The chain links TRBV19 to TRBJ1-2, with D hard to call. The CDR3 totals 15 residues. V lost 0 bases, J lost 4 bases, and 12 bases lay in between. The germline V gene has CDR1 LNHDA and CDR2 SQIVND (reference sequence). The DNA of the CDR3 is TGTGCCAGTAGTATAGACGGGTCCTCTCGCTATGGCTACACCTTC. It yields the protein CASSIDGSSRYGYTF.

The V gene is TRBV2, the J gene TRBJ1-1; 11 bases match TRBD1. Germline CDR1 SNHLY, CDR2 FYNNEI. The V gene end was trimmed by 4 bases and the J gene end by 6 bases; junction bases not matched to a gene: 7. This CDR3 contains 15 residues. The CDR3 reads CASSGTGGLIAEAFF. In nucleotides, the CDR3 is TGTGCCAGCAGTGGGACAGGGGGCTTAATAGCTGAAGCTTTCTTT.

This rearrangement joins TRBV14 to TRBJ2-5; D not certain. Germline values: CDR1 SGHDN, CDR2 FVKESK. With 1 base removed from V and 5 bases from J, the gap between germline ends came to 2 bases. The length of the CDR3 is 11 residues. The CDR3 sequence is CASSQAETQYF. The DNA of the CDR3 is TGTGCCAGCAGCCAAGCTGAGACCCAGTACTTC. The variable domain in full, with the rest retrieved from reference TRBV14 and TRBJ2-5, is EAGVTQFPSHSVIEKGQTVTLRCDPISGHDNLYWYRRVMGKEIKFLLHFVKESKQDESGMPNNRFLAERTGGTYSTLKVQPAELEDSGVYFCASSQAETQYFGPGTRLLVL.

J is TRBJ1-4 and V is TRBV19; no firm D call. The CDR3 is 17 residues long. The V and J ends lost 5 bases and 2 bases respectively, with 18 bases between them. The germline CDR1 and CDR2 sequences are LNHDA and SQIVND (reference sequence). CDR3 loop: CASSPTPQMRTNEKLFF. In nucleotides, the CDR3 is TGTGCCAGTAGTCCGACTCCCCAAATGCGCACTAATGAAAAACTGTTTTTT.

This clone was detected only once. The chain employs TRBV5-1 and TRBJ1-1; the D gene is possibly TRBD1 (5 bases). Germline loops: CDR1 SGHRS, CDR2 YFSETQ. The CDR3 sequence is 14 residues long. The ends were cut back, 3 bases at V and 0 bases at J, with 9 bases in the middle. The CDR3 bases are TGCGCCAGCAGCTACGACAGCCTGAACACTGAAGCTTTCTTT. Its translation: CASSYDSLNTEAFF.

The chain recombines TRBV29-1 with TRBJ2-7; perhaps TRBD2 as D (6 bases). There are 13 residues in the CDR3. Germline-derived CDR1 and CDR2 are SQVTM and ANQGSEA. Trimming took 1 base from V and 3 from J, leaving 10 bases between them. The CDR3 bases are TGCAGCGTTGAAGGGGCTAGCGTCTACGAGCAGTACTTC. The encoded protein is CSVEGASVYEQYF.

The V and J genes are TRBV5-4 and TRBJ2-1; TRBD2 matches 11 bases. The CDR3 sequence is 17 residues long. The V gene's germline CDR1 is SGHNT and CDR2 YYREEE (reference sequence). Trimming removed 4 bases from V and 9 bases from J; junction bases left unmatched: 15. CDR3 sequence: CASSRAEGSGGASEQFF. The DNA of the CDR3 is TGTGCCAGCAGCCGGGCCGAGGGTAGCGGGGGGGCCAGTGAGCAGTTCTTC.